These 18 T cell receptor beta chains originate from one sample sequenced in a study of tumor-infiltrating lymphocytes in primary liver carcinoma. Making TCR beta cDNA involved approximately 510 ng total RNA and a constant-region primer. Three nested multiplex PCR rounds of slightly modified ARM-PCR generated TCR beta libraries. Researchers ran the first two PCR rounds for approximately 10 cycles each with TRBV1-TRBV30 forward primers and a C-beta reverse primer. Each CDR3 protein is one row after TCRdb ran MiXCR on the multiplex PCR reads. The repertoire holds around 210,000 distinct CDR3 sequences, with about two thirds as singletons. Both blood RNA, taken from unsorted whole blood, and germline DNA were extracted. The specimen was peripheral blood. The receptors come from a woman aged 60 to 75 with primary liver carcinoma and hepatitis B virus infection.

The J gene is TRBJ2-1, the V gene TRBV5-4; TRBD2 matches 9 bases. This CDR3 is 16 amino acids long. Germline CDR1 SGHNT, CDR2 YYREEE (reference sequence). V lost 0 bases, J lost 5 bases, and 6 bases stayed unmatched. The CDR3 is CASSLAIAGVNNEQFF. Written as DNA, the CDR3 is TGTGCCAGCAGCTTGGCCATAGCGGGAGTCAACAATGAGCAGTTCTTC.

This clonotype was found many times. The chain combines TRBV14 with TRBJ1-2; TRBD1 might be the D (6 bases). Between the trimmed V and J ends, which lost 4 bases and 3 bases, there was a span of 9 bases. Per germline, CDR1 SGHDN and CDR2 FVKESK. The CDR3 extends over 13 amino acids. The CDR3, as DNA: TGTGCCAGCAGCCCGGACAGCGACTATGGCTACACCTTC. This gives the protein CASSPDSDYGYTF.

The rearrangement joins TRBV11-2 to TRBJ2-5; D gene ambiguous. The CDR3 loop spans 14 amino acids. V was shortened by 11 bases and J by 2 bases, with 18 bases between the two germline ends. The germline CDR1 and CDR2 sequences are SGHAT and FQNNGV. This chain's CDR3 is CAGWAGEWQETQYF. The CDR3 coding sequence is TGTGCCGGCTGGGCAGGAGAGTGGCAAGAGACCCAGTACTTC.

This clonotype counts as medium-sized (0.01 to 0.1%). This chain connects TRBV12-3 or TRBV12-4 to TRBJ1-4, with 7 bases lining up with TRBD1. The CDR3 length is 15 residues. The ends lost 3 bases at V and 7 bases at J; junction bases unmatched: 8. CDR3 amino acids: CASSFKQGMAEKLFF. The CDR3 nucleotides are TGTGCCAGCAGTTTTAAACAGGGGATGGCTGAAAAACTGTTTTTT.

This clonotype occurred a few times. The conserved closing phenylalanine or tryptophan is absent in this CDR3, likely reflecting a read error. The J gene is TRBJ2-2, the V gene TRBV11-2; perhaps TRBD1 as D (5 bases). Germline V gene lookup returns CDR1 SGHAT and CDR2 FQNNGV. Trimming took off 5 bases at V and 1 base at J, with 14 bases between the two ends. CDR3 length: 16 amino acids. The CDR3 DNA follows: TGTGCCAGCAGCGCTGGACACTCCTTGAACACCGGGGAGCTGTTTTCT. Translated: CASSAGHSLNTGELFS.

As concerns this clonotype: This sequence may be a read error, since a much larger clone differs from it by one base. The chain couples TRBV6-1 to TRBJ1-3; a possible D gene is TRBD1 (6 bases). Germline V gene data show CDR1 as MNHNS and CDR2 as SASEGT. Trimming stripped 7 bases from V and 1 base from J, with 14 bases between. The CDR3 consists of 15 residues. In DNA form, the CDR3 reads TGTGCCAGCAATTTACGGACAGTATCTGGAAACACCATATATTTT. Its translation is CASNLRTVSGNTIYF.

This clonotype was observed once. V and J are TRBV6-1 and TRBJ2-7; the match to TRBD2 covers 8 bases. Losses at the gene ends were 3 bases for V and 9 bases for J; bases not matched to a gene: 13. The CDR3 spans 15 residues. CDR1 MNHNS and CDR2 SASEGT come from the germline V gene. This CDR3 reads CASSDIRVSGMAQYF. The CDR3 DNA reads TGTGCCAGCAGTGACATCCGAGTTAGCGGGATGGCGCAGTACTTC.

The chain is built from TRBV28 and TRBJ2-5; 7 nucleotides agree with TRBD2. V trimming: 8 bases; J trimming: 5 bases; junction bases outside the gene matches: 14. Looked up from germline, CDR1 is MDHEN and CDR2 is SYDVKM. The CDR3 has 15 residues. The CDR3 bases are TGTGCCAGCCTACGCGAGGGAGCGGGATTCGAGACCCAGTACTTC. Its translation: CASLREGAGFETQYF.

Only one count was recorded for this clonotype. V gene TRBV12-3 or TRBV12-4 combines with J gene TRBJ2-7; D uncertain. The V gene lost 5 bases and the J gene lost 12 bases, with 23 bases spanning the gap. The CDR3 sequence is 14 residues long. CDR3 residues: CASSRSISPYERYF. The CDR3 bases are TGTGCCAGCAGTAGAAGCATATCTCCCTACGAACGGTACTTC.

The genes are TRBV11-2 and TRBJ2-7, with D uncertain. Germline assignment: CDR1 SGHAT and CDR2 FQNNGV. The CDR3 is 14 amino acids. Trimming removed 5 bases from V and 6 bases from J, with 17 bases in between. The CDR3 DNA sequence: TGTGCCAGCAGCCACCGCTCCGCCGGACGCGAGCAGTACTTC. Amino acid sequence: CASSHRSAGREQYF.

V and J are TRBV5-1 and TRBJ2-7; D may be TRBD1 (5 bases). Trimming removed 4 bases at V and 9 bases at J, with 17 bases between. There are 13 residues in the CDR3. Germline CDR1 is SGHRS and CDR2 is YFSETQ. Written as DNA, the CDR3 is TGCGCCAGCAGCCCGTGGACATTCGCGGCGCAGTACTTC. Residues: CASSPWTFAAQYF.

At least ten counts were recorded for this clonotype. The V and J genes are TRBV11-2 and TRBJ1-2; 8 positions match TRBD1. The trim removed 1 base at V and 7 bases at J, leaving 2 bases unmatched. This CDR3 is built from 13 residues. Germline CDR1 and CDR2: SGHAT and FQNNGV. The DNA of the CDR3 is TGTGCCAGCAGCTTAGTAGGACAGGGTGGCTACACCTTC. Translating gives CASSLVGQGGYTF. Complete variable domain (other parts from reference TRBV11-2 and TRBJ1-2): EAGVAQSPRYKIIEKRQSVAFWCNPISGHATLYWYQQILGQGPKLLIQFQNNGVVDDSQLPKDRFSAERLKGVDSTLKIQPAKLEDSAVYLCASSLVGQGGYTFGSGTRLTVV.

For this clonotype: The conserved phenylalanine or tryptophan is not found at the CDR3 terminus, so this likely reflects a read error. The gene calls are TRBV6-5 and TRBJ1-4, with TRBD1 as a possible D gene (5 bases). V was shortened by 6 bases and J by 0 bases, with 8 bases between the two germline ends. The CDR3 is 14 amino acids. Germline V gene data show CDR1 as MNHEY and CDR2 as SVGAGI. CDR3 DNA sequence: TGTGCCAGCAGACTGACAGCAACTAATGAAAAACTGTTTTTA. Translating it yields CASRLTATNEKLFL.

This clonotype showed up many times. The chain is built from TRBV6-5 and TRBJ1-2; perhaps TRBD1 as D (5 bases). In germline, CDR1 is MNHEY, CDR2 SVGAGI. V was pared by 6 bases and J by 3 bases, with 11 bases between. CDR3 length: 13 amino acids. CDR3 DNA: TGTGCCAGCAGGTCCGGGACGGACTATGGCTACACCTTC. It specifies CASRSGTDYGYTF.

A remark on this clonotype: This may come from a read error, since a much larger clone is one base off. This rearrangement joins TRBV28 to TRBJ2-7, with TRBD1 matching 10 bases. The V and J ends lost 3 bases and 6 bases, in that order; junction bases with no gene match: 8. Germline V gene lookup returns CDR1 MDHEN and CDR2 SYDVKM. The length of the CDR3 is 15 residues. The DNA of the CDR3 is TGTGCCAGCAGTTTGCTAGGACAGGGGGGGATCGAGCAGTACTTC. Encoded protein: CASSLLGQGGIEQYF.

In regard to this clonotype: No DNA is shown, since the ends of the CDR3 on it are uncertain; the CDR3 is the one TCRdb lists. This chain uses TRBV11-2 with TRBJ1-2; the table's D call, TRBD1, has no DNA check behind it. Termini included, the CDR3 measures 17 amino acids. Germline V gives CDR1 SGHAT, CDR2 FQNNGV. CDR3 amino acids: CASSLDPVTGKIYGCTF.

To note about this clonotype: A much larger clone differs by one base, so this may be a read error. This chain connects TRBV12-3 or TRBV12-4 to TRBJ2-5; the D is unclear. The CDR3 is 11 amino acids. In DNA, the CDR3 is TGTGCCAGCAGTTTCGGTGAGACCCGGTACTTC. Translated: CASSFGETRYF.

About this clonotype: A much larger clone sits a single nucleotide away, making a read error possible. The rearrangement uses TRBV29-1 and TRBJ2-1; D is possibly TRBD2 (6 bases). V lost 2 bases and J lost 12, with 8 bases in between. Per germline, CDR1 SQVTM and CDR2 ANQGSEA. This CDR3 spans 10 amino acids. The CDR3 DNA reads as TGCAGCGTTGAACGGGGACTGCAGTTCTTC. As protein: CSVERGLQFF.